These 32 T cell receptor beta chains originate from one sample sequenced in a study of lymphopenia after photon versus proton radiotherapy. Here immunoSEQ multiplex PCR was the method, and the copy in TCRdb shows in-frame clones only, minus some. The table includes roughly 150,000 clones, about nine tenths detected once. The sample in question was peripheral blood, obtained from a patient treated with photon-based radiotherapy. The receptor set was obtained from a man over 45 with gastric cancer.

On this clone: Other DNA sequences of this sample code for an identical CDR3. This rearrangement joins TRBV7-2 to TRBJ1-5, with 8 bases that match TRBD1. This CDR3 is 15 amino acids long. CDR1 and CDR2 from the germline V gene are SGHTA and FQGNSA. J gave up 2 bases and V 4 bases, and 4 bases lay outside the gene matches. This CDR3 reads CASSSRTGRNQPQHF. The CDR3 nucleotides are TGTGCCAGCAGCTCTCGGACAGGGCGCAATCAGCCCCAGCATTTT.

The chain joins TRBV4-3 to TRBJ2-6; possibly TRBD1 for D (6 bases). CDR3 length equals 16 residues. V lost 0 bases, J lost 3 bases, and 9 bases lay in between. The V gene's germline CDR1 is LGHNA and CDR2 YSLEER. The CDR3 loop reads CASSQDRGNGANVLTF. The CDR3 region has the DNA TGCGCCAGCAGCCAAGACAGGGGCAATGGGGCCAACGTCCTGACTTTC.

The chain links TRBV7-2 to TRBJ2-7; perhaps TRBD1 as D (5 bases). The CDR3 totals 14 residues. Germline V gene sequence: CDR1 SGHTA, CDR2 FQGNSA. The V end was cut by 2 bases, the J end by 0 bases, with 8 bases between. CDR3 region: CASSLYQGSYEQYF. The CDR3 coding sequence is TGTGCCAGCAGCTTATACCAGGGCTCCTACGAGCAGTACTTC.

The sample holds a few counts of this clone. CDR3 sequence: CASSLTGGTDNEQFF. DNA for the CDR3: TGTGCCAGCAGCTTAACAGGGGGCACGGACAATGAGCAGTTCTTC. The J gene is TRBJ2-1, the V gene TRBV7-8; 9 bases are a match to TRBD1. The trim removed 2 bases at V and 5 bases at J, leaving 4 bases unmatched. Germline lookup yields CDR1 SGHVS and CDR2 FQNEAQ. This CDR3 has 15 residues.

The chain carries TRBV29-1 and TRBJ1-2, with D possibly being TRBD1 (5 bases). CDR1 is SQVTM and CDR2 is ANQGSEA in the germline V gene. CDR3 size: 11 residues. V was clipped by 4 bases and J by 6 bases, with 9 bases between them. Written as DNA, the CDR3 is TGCAGCGTTGCTAGGGGCCATGGCTACACCTTC. Translated: CSVARGHGYTF.

In DNA form, the CDR3 reads TGTGCCAGCAGCGGGTACCAGGGAGATTTAGCCAAAAACATTCAGTACTTC. Translating gives CASSGYQGDLAKNIQYF. The gene calls are TRBV9 and TRBJ2-4; the D gene could be TRBD1 or TRBD2 (5 bases each). V lost 3 bases, J lost 0 bases, and 16 bases lay in between. CDR3 length: 17 amino acids. From germline, CDR1 is SGDLS and CDR2 YYNGEE.

This chain uses TRBV5-1 with TRBJ2-5; 8 bases are a match to TRBD2. Per the germline V gene, CDR1 is SGHRS and CDR2 is YFSETQ. The ends lost 2 bases at V and 5 bases at J; junction bases unmatched: 2. This CDR3 comprises 13 residues. The CDR3 region has the DNA TGCGCCAGCAGCTTTAGCGGGATTGAGACCCAGTACTTC. Its translation: CASSFSGIETQYF.

V is TRBV2 and J is TRBJ2-1; 9 nucleotides agree with TRBD1. CDR1 is SNHLY and CDR2 is FYNNEI in the germline V gene. This CDR3 comprises 14 residues. The trim removed 6 bases at V and 6 bases at J, leaving 6 bases unmatched. CDR3: CASSRRQGGNEQFF. CDR3 bases: TGTGCCAGCAGCCGGCGACAGGGGGGCAATGAGCAGTTCTTC.

The chain recombines TRBV28 with TRBJ2-2; the D is unclear. Trimming removed 2 bases at V and 6 bases at J, with 4 bases between. CDR1 and CDR2 from the germline V gene are MDHEN and SYDVKM. The CDR3 is 12 amino acids. The CDR3 DNA reads as TGTGCCAGCAGTTTAACTGCCGGGGAGCTGTTTTTT. Encoded protein: CASSLTAGELFF.

The chain is built from TRBV21-1 and TRBJ2-2. TRBV21-1 is flagged as a pseudogene. The CDR3 totals 14 residues. The CDR3 spells CATQPPRLPGELFF. DNA of the CDR3: TGTGCCACTCAGCCCCCACGTCTCCCCGGGGAGCTGTTTTTT.

This clone appeared a few times. The chain couples TRBV7-9 to TRBJ1-2; D unresolved. Trimming shortened V by 5 bases and J by 2 bases, and 12 bases separated the two germline ends. Germline V gene data show CDR1 as SEHNR and CDR2 as FQNEAQ (reference sequence). CDR3 length: 14 amino acids. The CDR3 sequence: CASSARAANYGYTF. DNA of the CDR3: TGTGCCAGCAGCGCGAGGGCCGCCAACTATGGCTACACCTTC.

The chain joins TRBV27 to TRBJ2-1, with 11 bases fitting TRBD2. V gave up 0 bases and J gave up 6 bases; unmatched junction bases: 4. The germline V gene has CDR1 MNHEY and CDR2 SMNVEV (reference sequence). The CDR3 has 16 residues. The CDR3 nucleotides read TGTGCCAGCAGTTTATCCGCGGGACTAGCGGCCAATGAGCAGTTCTTC. Its translation is CASSLSAGLAANEQFF.

The gene calls are TRBV2 and TRBJ2-2, with 10 bases fitting TRBD1. Looked up from germline, CDR1 is SNHLY and CDR2 is FYNNEI. The CDR3 loop spans 14 amino acids. V trimming: 9 bases; J trimming: 4 bases; junction bases outside the gene matches: 5. CDR3 region: CASAGQGVTGELFF. CDR3 DNA sequence: TGTGCCAGTGCCGGACAGGGGGTCACCGGGGAGCTGTTTTTT.

The V call is TRBV28, the J call TRBJ1-2; TRBD1 aligns across 8 bases. Germline V CDR1 and CDR2: MDHEN, SYDVKM. The CDR3 contains 13 residues. The V gene end was trimmed by 5 bases and the J gene end by 5 bases; junction bases not matched to a gene: 4. CDR3 sequence: CASSRTGLYGYTF. The CDR3 DNA reads as TGTGCCAGCAGTCGGACAGGGCTGTATGGCTACACCTTC.

The chain links TRBV5-1 to TRBJ2-2; weak D call: TRBD2 (6 bases). The CDR3 spans 14 residues. Per germline, CDR1 SGHRS and CDR2 YFSETQ. The V end was cut by 4 bases, the J end by 2 bases, with 9 bases between. CDR3 nucleotide sequence: TGCGCCAGCAGCCAGACTAGAAACACCGGGGAGCTGTTTTTT. Its protein product is CASSQTRNTGELFF.

J is TRBJ2-6 and V is TRBV28; unclear D gene. Germline lookup yields CDR1 MDHEN and CDR2 SYDVKM. The CDR3 has 13 residues. Trimming left V 6 bases short and J 1 base short, with 4 bases between. The CDR3 is CASRLSGANVLTF. The CDR3 DNA reads as TGTGCCAGCAGGCTTTCTGGGGCCAACGTCCTGACTTTC.

CDR3 in amino acids: CASSFSVRSGHEQYF. CDR3 coding DNA: TGTGCCAGCAGTTTTTCTGTACGGTCAGGCCACGAGCAGTACTTC. The chain employs TRBV28 and TRBJ2-7, with no clear D. The CDR3 has 15 residues. Germline V gene data show CDR1 as MDHEN and CDR2 as SYDVKM. V was shortened by 3 bases and J by 5 bases, with 17 bases between the two germline ends.

The chain uses TRBV4-1 and TRBJ2-1, with D uncertain. The CDR3 runs to 15 residues. Germline V gives CDR1 MGHRA, CDR2 YSYEKL. The V gene lost 0 bases and the J gene lost 5 bases, with 11 bases spanning the gap. This CDR3 reads CASSQDEDPNNEQFF. CDR3 coding DNA: TGCGCCAGCAGCCAAGATGAGGACCCTAACAATGAGCAGTTCTTC.

V and J are TRBV6-5 and TRBJ2-2; 9 nucleotides match TRBD2. V dropped 7 bases and J dropped 4; count of bases not matched to a gene: 4. The CDR3 is made up of 14 amino acids. Germline assignment: CDR1 MNHEY and CDR2 SVGAGI. CDR3 residues: CASNGGRGTGELFF. The CDR3 nucleotides read TGTGCCAGCAATGGCGGGAGGGGCACCGGGGAGCTGTTTTTT.

Concerning this clone itself: Other DNA sequences of this sample code for an identical CDR3. The V gene is TRBV19, the J gene TRBJ2-3; TRBD2 aligns across 10 bases. This CDR3 spans 13 amino acids. Germline-derived CDR1 and CDR2 are LNHDA and SQIVND (reference sequence). V lost 8 bases, J lost 1 base, and 0 bases stayed unmatched. In DNA form, the CDR3 reads TGTGCCAGTGGGACTAGCGGCACAGATACGCAGTATTTT. Its protein is CASGTSGTDTQYF.

The rearrangement joins TRBV7-2 to TRBJ2-1, with 7 bases matching TRBD2. Germline lookup yields CDR1 SGHTA and CDR2 FQGNSA. This CDR3 is 16 amino acids long. The V gene end was trimmed by 2 bases and the J gene end by 0 bases; junction bases not matched to a gene: 4. The CDR3 reads CASSLILADSYNEQFF. In DNA, the CDR3 is TGTGCCAGCAGCTTAATCCTAGCGGACTCCTACAATGAGCAGTTCTTC.

The V gene is TRBV5-6, the J gene TRBJ2-3; possibly TRBD2 for D (6 bases). Germline lookup yields CDR1 SGHDT and CDR2 YYEEEE. The CDR3 extends over 16 amino acids. V was clipped by 1 base and J by 2 bases, with 14 bases between them. The CDR3 nucleotides are TGTGCCAGCAGCTTGAGCAGTGGGAGGTACACAGATACGCAGTATTTT. Residues: CASSLSSGRYTDTQYF.

The rearrangement joins TRBV18 to TRBJ2-1; no reliable D call. V was clipped by 3 bases and J by 0 bases, with 9 bases between them. Germline values: CDR1 KGHSH, CDR2 LQKENI. The length of the CDR3 is 15 residues. CDR3 coding DNA: TGTGCCAGCTCACCGTTTCGGGTCTCCTACAATGAGCAGTTCTTC. Translation gives CASSPFRVSYNEQFF.

The chain carries TRBV29-1 and TRBJ2-7; no clear D. This CDR3 has 11 amino acids. CDR1 and CDR2 (germline): SQVTM, ANQGSEA. Trimming removed 7 bases at V and 5 bases at J, with 12 bases between. CDR3 nucleotides: TGCAGCGGGACCAACACCCACGAGCAGTACTTC. It codes for CSGTNTHEQYF.

The chain links TRBV30 to TRBJ2-1; a weak D match, TRBD2 (5 bases). V was pared by 3 bases and J by 6 bases, with 15 bases between. The CDR3 runs 14 residues. Germline V gene data show CDR1 as GTSNPN and CDR2 as SVGIG (reference sequence). In DNA form, the CDR3 reads TGTGCCTGGAGGCCGCCGAGGGTTCGCAATGAGCAGTTCTTC. Its translation: CAWRPPRVRNEQFF.

V usage is TRBV10-3 and J usage is TRBJ2-7, with TRBD1 matching over 9 bases. V was pared by 5 bases and J by 3 bases, with 5 bases of the junction left unmatched. CDR1 is ENHRY and CDR2 is SYGVKD in the germline V gene. This CDR3 is 14 amino acids long. The CDR3 loop is CAISSGTGFYEQYF. The CDR3 DNA reads TGTGCCATCAGTTCCGGGACAGGGTTCTACGAGCAGTACTTC.

The chain recombines TRBV29-1 with TRBJ2-1; TRBD2 is a possible D gene (5 bases). Trimming removed 2 bases at V and 13 bases at J, with 12 bases between. CDR3 length: 11 amino acids. The germline V gene encodes CDR1 SQVTM and CDR2 ANQGSEA. The CDR3 sequence is CSVENKAVQFF. CDR3 DNA sequence: TGCAGCGTTGAAAACAAAGCGGTACAGTTCTTC.

This clone has more than one count but fewer than ten. The V gene is TRBV12-5, the J gene TRBJ1-2, with a tentative D call TRBD1 (5 bases). This CDR3 is built from 16 residues. The V end lost 0 bases, the J end lost 2 bases, and 13 bases lay between the germline ends. Germline assignment: CDR1 LGHNT and CDR2 FRNRAP. CDR3 protein: CASGLVTPDSNYGYTF. The DNA of the CDR3 is TGTGCTAGTGGTTTGGTCACACCCGACAGCAACTATGGCTACACCTTC.

V and J are TRBV11-2 and TRBJ1-5, with D perhaps matching TRBD1 (6 bases). The CDR3 extends over 15 amino acids. V dropped 0 bases and J dropped 5 bases, with 11 bases sitting between them. The germline CDR1 and CDR2 sequences are SGHAT and FQNNGV. CDR3: CASSLDPGVDQPQHF. The CDR3 DNA follows: TGTGCCAGCAGCTTAGATCCAGGGGTAGATCAGCCCCAGCATTTT.

This chain joins TRBV4-1 and TRBJ2-7; TRBD1 matches at 8 bases. The CDR3 sequence is 17 residues long. V dropped 1 base and J dropped 3; count of bases not matched to a gene: 11. Germline V lookup: CDR1 MGHRA, CDR2 YSYEKL. The chain's CDR3 is CASSQVEGQGGLYEQYF. The CDR3 DNA reads TGCGCCAGCAGCCAAGTGGAAGGACAGGGAGGCCTCTACGAGCAGTACTTC.

The chain has TRBV18 and TRBJ2-3; 9 positions match TRBD1. The CDR3 loop spans 15 amino acids. The V and J ends lost 4 bases and 3 bases, in that order; junction bases with no gene match: 5. Germline CDR1 reads KGHSH; CDR2 reads LQKENI. The CDR3: CASSLTGGETDTQYF. The CDR3 DNA reads as TGTGCCAGCTCACTTACAGGGGGCGAGACAGATACGCAGTATTTT.

A note on this clone: The same CDR3 arises from other DNA sequences in this sample as well. This chain links TRBV4-2 with TRBJ2-3, with D perhaps given as TRBD1 or TRBD2 (5 bases each). V lost 7 bases and J lost 4, with 15 bases in between. Germline V gene sequence: CDR1 LGHNA, CDR2 YNFKEQ. The CDR3 is 14 residues long. The chain's CDR3 is CASNRGLGADTQYF. In nucleotides, the CDR3 is TGTGCCAGCAATAGAGGGCTGGGGGCAGATACGCAGTATTTT.